This T cell receptor beta chain was sequenced during a study of blood T cell repertoires in COVID-19. Across the study: Material from acute and convalescent COVID-19 was sourced from the United States, Italy and Spain.

Trimming left V 3 bases short and J 2 bases short, with 8 bases between. The germline V gene encodes CDR1 MNHNY and CDR2 SVGAGI (reference sequence). The CDR3 contains 14 residues. Sequencing used immunoSEQ multiplex PCR; TCRdb keeps in-frame clones, though not all of them. The sample contains 190,000 or so clones, more than 75% of which appear only once. V gene TRBV6-6 combines with J gene TRBJ1-5, with D uncertain. The sequence derives from a woman between 18 and 29 years old who had recovered from COVID-19. The material sequenced was peripheral blood. In DNA form, the CDR3 reads TGTGCCAGCAGTTATTTATTTGGCAATCAGCCCCAGCATTTT. Amino acid sequence: CASSYLFGNQPQHF.